This TCR beta chain was sequenced during a study of cytomegalovirus exposure and HLA in healthy donors. As for the study in general: About 77 million unique TCRs from HLA-typed donors made up an early data release. Genotyping showed roughly 83% of fewer than 500 donors falling in the Caucasian-associated ancestry cluster. Findings of the study overall: Later analysis placed DRB1 highest and HLA-C lowest in TCR association rates, which differed by HLA locus. In an earlier analysis, productive rearrangement rates for most beta V segments clustered near 87% or 30%.

With respect to this clone: What it binds is unknown.

PCR was performed using 60 Vbeta and 13 Jbeta primers. TCRdb's copy holds only in-frame clones and misses some; the assay was immunoSEQ multiplex PCR. The sample includes approximately 220,000 clones, roughly 83% of them seen just once. Sequenced sample: PBMCs. The TCR was taken from a boy between 2 and 10 years old in good health and CMV-seronegative.

Here the CDR3 reads CASRQGPEGDTGELFF. DNA for the CDR3: TGCGCCAGCAGACAGGGTCCCGAGGGGGACACCGGGGAGCTGTTTTTT. This rearrangement joins TRBV4-1 to TRBJ2-2, with a tentative D call TRBD1 (6 bases). The CDR3 loop spans 16 amino acids. The germline V gene has CDR1 MGHRA and CDR2 YSYEKL. Trimming shortened V by 6 bases and J by 3 bases, and 17 bases separated the two germline ends.